Sequencing of this T cell receptor beta chain was carried out in a study of blood T cell repertoires in COVID-19. Sequenced by immunoSEQ multiplex PCR; TCRdb stores in-frame clones only, minus some. The repertoire includes under 250,000 clones, under 90% of them detected once, and roughly 12% sits in the top ten. The CDR3 has 13 residues. Trimming removed 4 bases at V and 6 bases at J, with 10 bases between. Per germline, CDR1 SNHLY and CDR2 FYNNEI. The chain employs TRBV2 and TRBJ2-4; D ambiguous. Sequencing was done on a sample of peripheral blood. The receptor was derived from a man aged 50-59 years with COVID-19, enrolled during active disease. The DNA for the CDR3 is TGTGCCAGCAGTGTTCGGGTCCGAAACATTCAGTACTTC. This sequence encodes CASSVRVRNIQYF.